One and the same sample provided the 2 T cell receptor beta chains below, sequenced in a study of blood T cell repertoires in COVID-19. Profiled with immunoSEQ multiplex PCR; TCRdb holds only in-frame clones, not every one. Of fewer than 200,000 clones listed, around 74% are singletons. Sequenced: peripheral blood. The source of these receptors is an older woman with COVID-19, enrolled during active disease.

This rearrangement joins TRBV7-2 to TRBJ2-7; TRBD2 matches 14 bases. V lost 4 bases to trimming and J lost 6 bases; unmatched junction nucleotides: 14. CDR3 length: 18 residues. Germline CDR1 SGHTA, CDR2 FQGNSA. CDR3 loop: CASSYYGTSGSYSPEQYF. The DNA of the CDR3 is TGTGCCAGCAGCTACTACGGGACTAGCGGGAGTTATTCGCCCGAGCAGTACTTC.

There are a few counts of this clone. The chain is built from TRBV3-1 (or the pseudogene TRBV3-2) and TRBJ2-3, with 7 bases aligning to TRBD2. J was trimmed by 2 bases and V by 1 base; bases with no gene match: 9. The length of the CDR3 is 17 residues. Germline-derived CDR1 and CDR2 are LGHDT and YNNKEL (reference sequence). The CDR3 region is CASSQVKRGFSTDTQYF. The CDR3 DNA reads TGTGCCAGCAGCCAAGTTAAGCGGGGTTTCTCCACAGATACGCAGTATTTT.